What follows describes a single TCR beta chain. Its antigen remains unidentified. Genomic DNA was employed as the template in profiling TCR beta VDJ and CDR3. TCRdb re-analysed the reads in MiXCR, keeping a single row per CDR3 protein. Of roughly 120,000 distinct CDR3 sequences listed, roughly 55% were seen once; the top ten hold 25% to 35%. These data originate in a study of CD8+CD57+ T cells in acquired aplastic anemia. Findings and limits, study-wide: Common to patients and controls were roughly 30 CD8+ CDR3 sequences.

Patients picked for sequencing had shown CD8+CD57+ cell expansion detected by flow cytometry. Diagnosis of severe acquired aplastic anemia applied to all patients. Sequenced sample: sorted CD4+, CD8+, or CD8+CD57+ T cells (not recorded which) from PBMCs. The TCR comes from a human donor with aplastic anemia.

The CDR3 region has the DNA TGCGCCAGCAGCCAAGCGGGAATCTCCTACGAGCAGTACTTC. It yields the protein CASSQAGISYEQYF. V usage is TRBV4-1 and J usage is TRBJ2-7; D is possibly TRBD2 (5 bases). Germline-derived CDR1 and CDR2 are MGHRA and YSYEKL. The CDR3 runs to 14 residues. V gave up 1 base and J gave up 0 bases, with 7 bases separating them.